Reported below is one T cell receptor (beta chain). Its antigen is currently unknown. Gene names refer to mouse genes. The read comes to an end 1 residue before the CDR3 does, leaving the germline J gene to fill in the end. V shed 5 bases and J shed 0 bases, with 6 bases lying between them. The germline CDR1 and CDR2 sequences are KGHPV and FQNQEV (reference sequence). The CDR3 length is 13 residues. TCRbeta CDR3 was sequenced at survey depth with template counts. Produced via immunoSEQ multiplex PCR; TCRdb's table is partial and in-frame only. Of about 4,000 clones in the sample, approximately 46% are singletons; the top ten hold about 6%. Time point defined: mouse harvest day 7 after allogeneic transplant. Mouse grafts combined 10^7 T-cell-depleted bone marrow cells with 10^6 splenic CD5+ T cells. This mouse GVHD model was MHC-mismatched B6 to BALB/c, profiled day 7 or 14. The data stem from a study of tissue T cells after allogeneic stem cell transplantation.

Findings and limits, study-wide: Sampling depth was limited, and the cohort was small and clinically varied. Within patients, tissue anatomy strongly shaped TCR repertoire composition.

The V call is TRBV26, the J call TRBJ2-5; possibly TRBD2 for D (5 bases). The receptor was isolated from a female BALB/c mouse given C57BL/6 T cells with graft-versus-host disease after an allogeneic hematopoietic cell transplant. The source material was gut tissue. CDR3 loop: CASSWGNQDTQYF. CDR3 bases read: TGTGCCAGCAGTTGGGGTAACCAAGACACCCAGTAC.